The 24 T cell receptor beta chains in this list originate from one sample, sequenced in a study of a mutant IDH1 vaccine in newly diagnosed glioma. Sequenced by immunoSEQ multiplex PCR; TCRdb stores in-frame clones only, minus some. The repertoire holds some 61,000 clones, with 84% as singletons. Time point denoted: week 35, safety follow-up. Alongside topical imiquimod, each dose of vaccine comprised 300 ug of mutant IDH1 20-mer peptide. The antigens of these receptors remain unknown. This material consisted of PBMCs, taken from a glioma patient whose treatment included an IDH1 peptide vaccine. The source is a man between 18 and 35 years old with glioma.

V gene TRBV29-1 combines with J gene TRBJ1-1, with 10 bases identical to TRBD1. Germline-derived CDR1 and CDR2 are SQVTM and ANQGSEA. V lost 6 bases and J lost 1; bases outside the gene matches: 11. CDR3 length: 16 amino acids. The CDR3 sequence: CSVDLDRGYTNTEAFF. CDR3 nucleotides: TGCAGCGTCGATTTGGACAGGGGGTATACGAACACTGAAGCTTTCTTT.

The gene calls are TRBV6-5 and TRBJ2-7; the D is unclear. Trimming left V 5 bases short and J 2 bases short, with 10 bases between. Looked up from germline, CDR1 is MNHEY and CDR2 is SVGAGI. This CDR3 has 13 residues. DNA for the CDR3: TGTGCCAGCAGTCAATTGATAACCTACGAGCAGTACTTC. This encodes CASSQLITYEQYF.

CDR3 protein: CASDDSGVSLNYGYTF. CDR3 bases: TGTGCCAGCGATGACTCTGGGGTCTCTCTTAACTATGGCTACACCTTC. The chain recombines TRBV5-6 with TRBJ1-2, with unresolved D. V was cut by 7 bases and J by 1 base, with 20 bases left in between. The CDR3 runs 16 residues. The germline V gene encodes CDR1 SGHDT and CDR2 YYEEEE. Variable domain in full (rest from reference TRBV5-6 and TRBJ1-2): DAGVTQSPTHLIKTRGQQVTLRCSPKSGHDTVSWYQQALGQGPQFIFQYYEEEERQRGNFPDRFSGHQFPNYSSELNVNALLLGDSALYLCASDDSGVSLNYGYTFGSGTRLTVV.

This clone occurred a few times. This chain joins TRBV2 and TRBJ1-2; 9 nucleotides agree with TRBD1. The CDR3 contains 17 residues. Germline V gene data show CDR1 as SNHLY and CDR2 as FYNNEI. Germline trimming cut 6 bases from V and 1 base from J; bases unmatched to any gene: 12. The chain's CDR3 is CASREGTGRRSNYGYTF. The DNA for the CDR3 is TGTGCCAGCAGGGAGGGGACAGGGAGAAGGAGTAACTATGGCTACACCTTC.

The chain carries TRBV7-9 and TRBJ1-1; D not certain. This CDR3 is built from 11 residues. V gave up 2 bases and J gave up 8 bases, with 6 bases separating them. The germline gives CDR1 SEHNR, CDR2 FQNEAQ (reference sequence). CDR3 region: CASSLPEEAFF. The CDR3, as DNA: TGTGCCAGCAGCTTACCAGAAGAAGCTTTCTTT. Based on the CDR3 plus reference TRBV7-9 and TRBJ1-1, the full variable domain is DTGVSQNPRHKITKRGQNVTFRCDPISEHNRLYWYRQTLGQGPEFLTYFQNEAQLEKSRLLSDRFSAERPKGSFSTLEIQRTEQGDSAMYLCASSLPEEAFFGQGTRLTVV.

The chain links TRBV11-2 to TRBJ1-1, with TRBD1 matching over 7 bases. With 2 bases clipped from V and 8 bases from J, the junction kept 5 bases outside the gene matches. The CDR3 consists of 13 residues. Germline CDR1 SGHAT, CDR2 FQNNGV. The DNA for the CDR3 is TGTGCCAGCAGCTTAATGACAGGGCAAGAAGCTTTCTTT. This codes for CASSLMTGQEAFF.

The rearrangement joins TRBV2 to TRBJ1-4, with TRBD1 matching 9 bases. After removal of 6 bases from V and 3 bases from J, the junction contained 5 bases not matched to a gene. Germline assignment: CDR1 SNHLY and CDR2 FYNNEI. The CDR3 spans 15 residues. CDR3 DNA: TGTGCCAGCAGCGAACAGGGGGCGGCTAATGAAAAACTGTTTTTT. It is translated as CASSEQGAANEKLFF.

The genes are TRBV19 and TRBJ1-5; a possible D gene is TRBD1 (6 bases). V lost 2 bases, J lost 0 bases, and 20 bases lay in between. The CDR3 is made up of 19 amino acids. Per the germline V gene, CDR1 is LNHDA and CDR2 is SQIVND (reference sequence). The CDR3 DNA reads TGTGCCAGTAGTATAAGGGGGTTCCTTACTGGGTATAGCAATCAGCCCCAGCATTTT. Translating gives CASSIRGFLTGYSNQPQHF.

CDR3 protein: CASMTPRDSSYEQYF. For the CDR3, the DNA is TGTGCCAGCATGACCCCGAGGGACAGCTCCTACGAGCAGTACTTC. V and J are TRBV2 and TRBJ2-7; 7 bases match TRBD1. Germline CDR1 is SNHLY and CDR2 is FYNNEI. The junction had 9 bases not matched to a gene; V was cut back by 7 bases and J by 0 bases. This CDR3 has 15 residues.

The chain couples TRBV4-3 to TRBJ2-1, with a possible D match to TRBD2 (6 bases). CDR3 length equals 18 residues. With 0 bases removed from V and 2 bases from J, the gap between germline ends came to 17 bases. Germline CDR1 LGHNA, CDR2 YSLEER. The CDR3 region is CASSQDPPRGTPYNEQFF. The CDR3 DNA sequence: TGCGCCAGCAGCCAAGACCCCCCCCGGGGGACCCCCTACAATGAGCAGTTCTTC.

The genes are TRBV11-2 and TRBJ2-5; D might be TRBD1 (5 bases). The CDR3 is made up of 13 amino acids. V lost 4 bases, J lost 4 bases, and 10 bases lay in between. CDR1 is SGHAT, CDR2 FQNNGV, per germline. The CDR3 spells CASSYGQGETQYF. Written as DNA, the CDR3 is TGTGCCAGCAGCTATGGACAAGGAGAGACCCAGTACTTC.

This clone was picked up a small number of times. This chain's CDR3 is CASSQDAALNTEAFF. The CDR3 DNA is TGCGCCAGCAGCCAAGATGCAGCCTTGAACACTGAAGCTTTCTTT. V is TRBV4-3 and J is TRBJ1-1; the D is unclear. The CDR3 runs to 15 residues. Germline-derived CDR1 and CDR2 are LGHNA and YSLEER. Trimming stripped 0 bases from V and 0 bases from J, with 8 bases between.

This chain links TRBV6-1 with TRBJ2-7, with 9 nucleotides matching TRBD1. With V trimmed by 4 bases and J by 3 bases, 7 bases remained unmatched. Germline loops: CDR1 MNHNS, CDR2 SASEGT. The CDR3 loop spans 15 amino acids. As DNA, the CDR3 is TGTGCCAGCAGTGGGGTCGGGACAGGGAGCTACGAGCAGTACTTC. Encoded protein: CASSGVGTGSYEQYF.

The gene calls are TRBV11-1 and TRBJ2-6, with D possibly being TRBD2 (6 bases). This CDR3 spans 16 amino acids. CDR1 is SGHAT, CDR2 FQDESV, per germline (reference sequence). With 2 bases removed from V and 0 bases from J, the gap between germline ends came to 8 bases. As DNA, the CDR3 is TGTGCCAGCAGCTTATCCGGGAGCTCTGGGGCCAACGTCCTGACTTTC. Translation gives CASSLSGSSGANVLTF.

The chain couples TRBV9 to TRBJ1-1, with 11 bases matching TRBD1. The CDR3 sequence is 15 residues long. V lost 3 bases, J lost 5 bases, and 6 bases stayed unmatched. Germline V gives CDR1 SGDLS, CDR2 YYNGEE. CDR3 residues: CASSGTGGGYTEAFF. In nucleotides, the CDR3 is TGTGCCAGCAGCGGGACAGGGGGCGGCTATACTGAAGCTTTCTTT.

This clone was counted a single time. J is TRBJ2-7 and V is TRBV4-2; tentatively, D is TRBD1 (6 bases). The length of the CDR3 is 18 residues. The V end lost 1 base, the J end lost 2 bases, and 21 bases lay between the germline ends. Germline assignment: CDR1 LGHNA and CDR2 YNFKEQ. The CDR3 loop is CASSQGAQGIISTYEQYF. Here the CDR3 DNA reads TGTGCCAGCAGCCAAGGGGCCCAGGGGATTATTTCAACCTACGAGCAGTACTTC.

This rearrangement joins TRBV5-4 to TRBJ1-1, with D possibly being TRBD1 (6 bases). The CDR3 contains 15 residues. V lost 3 bases, J lost 1 base, and 13 bases lay in between. The germline V gene has CDR1 SGHNT and CDR2 YYREEE (reference sequence). The CDR3 spells CASSSSKQGNTEAFF. Written as DNA, the CDR3 is TGTGCCAGCAGCTCCAGCAAACAGGGGAACACTGAAGCTTTCTTT.

This rearrangement joins TRBV7-9 to TRBJ1-3; D uncertain. Germline V gene lookup returns CDR1 SEHNR and CDR2 FQNEAQ (reference sequence). V lost 5 bases, J lost 3 bases, and 17 bases lay in between. The CDR3 consists of 16 residues. This CDR3 is CASSHYDPEHGNTIYF. In DNA, the CDR3 is TGTGCCAGCAGCCACTATGACCCCGAGCATGGAAACACCATATATTTT.

The chain has TRBV14 and TRBJ2-5, with 13 bases lining up with TRBD2. V lost 1 base, J lost 5 bases, and 7 bases stayed unmatched. Germline values: CDR1 SGHDN, CDR2 FVKESK. The CDR3 spans 17 residues. Written as DNA, the CDR3 is TGTGCCAGCAGCCAAGGTGGGGGACTAGCGGGACGGGAGACCCAGTACTTC. Its translation: CASSQGGGLAGRETQYF.

V and J are TRBV7-2 and TRBJ1-1; no clear D gene. The CDR3 is 14 residues long. The V and J ends lost 1 base and 2 bases respectively, with 8 bases between them. Per the germline V gene, CDR1 is SGHTA and CDR2 is FQGNSA. DNA for the CDR3: TGTGCCAGCAGCTTAGGTGCCTCAAACACTGAAGCTTTCTTT. This gives the protein CASSLGASNTEAFF.

This rearrangement joins TRBV6-5 to TRBJ1-2, with TRBD1 matching over 9 bases. V lost 1 base, J lost 8 bases, and 5 bases stayed unmatched. Germline V lookup: CDR1 MNHEY, CDR2 SVGAGI. The CDR3 totals 14 residues. The CDR3 region is CASSYLQGAQGYTF. CDR3 sequence (DNA): TGTGCCAGCAGTTACTTACAGGGGGCTCAAGGCTACACCTTC.

The chain combines TRBV5-4 with TRBJ2-3; D is perhaps TRBD2 (6 bases). CDR1 and CDR2 from the germline V gene are SGHNT and YYREEE (reference sequence). The CDR3 is 14 amino acids. V lost 4 bases and J lost 2, with 11 bases in between. The CDR3 region has the DNA TGTGCCAGCAGCACGGGACTGCCCACAGATACGCAGTATTTT. Encoded protein: CASSTGLPTDTQYF. The entire variable domain, with the rest obtained from reference TRBV5-4 and TRBJ2-3, is as follows: ETGVTQSPTHLIKTRGQQVTLRCSSQSGHNTVSWYQQALGQGPQFIFQYYREEENGRGNFPPRFSGLQFPNYSSELNVNALELDDSALYLCASSTGLPTDTQYFGPGTRLTVL.

This chain uses TRBV7-2 with TRBJ1-2; D unclear. The CDR3 length is 13 residues. Trimming removed 5 bases at V and 7 bases at J, with 14 bases between. Looked up from germline, CDR1 is SGHTA and CDR2 is FQGNSA. DNA of the CDR3: TGTGCCAGCAGCCCTGGGGTGGGTCGTGGCTACACCTTC. Protein sequence: CASSPGVGRGYTF.

By sample share, this clone is medium-sized (0.01 to 0.1%). This chain connects TRBV2 to TRBJ1-4, with D perhaps matching TRBD1 (5 bases). Looked up from germline, CDR1 is SNHLY and CDR2 is FYNNEI. CDR3 length equals 14 residues. The V end was cut by 4 bases, the J end by 10 bases, with 16 bases between. The CDR3 bases are TGTGCCAGCAGTGGGGGGGGACTCCAGGGAAAACTGTTTTTT. As protein: CASSGGGLQGKLFF. Combining the CDR3 with reference TRBV2 and TRBJ1-4 gives the whole variable domain EPEVTQTPSHQVTQMGQEVILRCVPISNHLYFYWYRQILGQKVEFLVSFYNNEISEKSEIFDDQFSVERPDGSNFTLKIRSTKLEDSAMYFCASSGGGLQGKLFFGSGTQLSVL.